This entry lists 27 T cell receptor beta chains sequenced from one sample in a study of blood T cell repertoires in COVID-19. Here immunoSEQ multiplex PCR was the method, and the copy in TCRdb shows in-frame clones only, minus some. The table records roughly 150,000 clones, roughly 93% of them present only once. The source material was peripheral blood. These receptors were obtained from a man aged 18 to 35 with COVID-19, enrolled during active disease.

V is TRBV4-1 and J is TRBJ2-7; a possible D gene is TRBD2 (5 bases). The CDR3 covers 16 residues. Trimming shortened V by 1 base and J by 0 bases, and 13 bases separated the two germline ends. The germline gives CDR1 MGHRA, CDR2 YSYEKL. The CDR3 loop is CASSQVPGMGSYEQYF. The CDR3 region has the DNA TGCGCCAGCAGCCAAGTACCGGGAATGGGCTCCTACGAGCAGTACTTC.

This clone was counted only a few times. This rearrangement joins TRBV28 to TRBJ1-1; 11 bases align to TRBD1. The CDR3 loop spans 15 amino acids. Unmatched junction bases numbered 5, after V lost 3 bases and J lost 5 bases. Germline CDR1 reads MDHEN; CDR2 reads SYDVKM. The CDR3 nucleotides are TGTGCCAGCAGTTTTGCGGGACAGGGGGGAACTGAAGCTTTCTTT. It yields the protein CASSFAGQGGTEAFF.

The J gene is TRBJ1-1, the V gene TRBV9; tentative D call: TRBD1 (6 bases). The V gene lost 3 bases and the J gene lost 0 bases, with 12 bases spanning the gap. CDR1 and CDR2 (germline): SGDLS, YYNGEE. This CDR3 has 15 amino acids. The CDR3 DNA reads TGTGCCAGCAGCGCCGGACAGCTTCTGAACACTGAAGCTTTCTTT. Translating it yields CASSAGQLLNTEAFF.

J is TRBJ2-7 and V is TRBV14; TRBD1 is a possible D gene (5 bases). Germline CDR1 SGHDN, CDR2 FVKESK. V gave up 8 bases and J gave up 2 bases, with 10 bases separating them. The CDR3 has 12 residues. The CDR3 loop is CASSDTAYEQYF. DNA for the CDR3: TGTGCCAGCTCGGACACTGCCTACGAGCAGTACTTC.

The chain employs TRBV4-1 and TRBJ2-3; TRBD2 is a possible D gene (5 bases). CDR3 size: 14 residues. Trimming pared 1 base from V and 5 bases from J, leaving 10 bases between. Looked up from germline, CDR1 is MGHRA and CDR2 is YSYEKL. The CDR3 sequence is CASSQGGARDTQYF. The CDR3 region has the DNA TGCGCCAGCAGCCAAGGGGGAGCCCGAGATACGCAGTATTTT.

This clone was seen a single time. V and J are TRBV30 and TRBJ1-1, with 8 nucleotides matching TRBD1. Trimming took 2 bases from V and 1 from J; bases not matched to a gene: 3. Per the germline V gene, CDR1 is GTSNPN and CDR2 is SVGIG (reference sequence). This CDR3 is 14 amino acids long. CDR3 sequence (DNA): TGTGCCTGGAGTCCCGGGACAGGGAACACTGAAGCTTTCTTT. This codes for CAWSPGTGNTEAFF.

V and J are TRBV11-2 and TRBJ2-1, with D perhaps TRBD2 (7 bases). The CDR3 length is 13 residues. The germline CDR1 and CDR2 sequences are SGHAT and FQNNGV. V lost 8 bases and J lost 8, with 16 bases in between. CDR3 region: CASQSLGGDEQFF. The CDR3 region has the DNA TGTGCCAGCCAGTCCCTAGGGGGGGATGAGCAGTTCTTC.

CDR3 residues: CSVWLGAGYGYTF. CDR3 bases: TGCAGCGTTTGGCTGGGGGCAGGGTATGGCTACACCTTC. V and J are TRBV29-1 and TRBJ1-2; possibly TRBD1 for D (6 bases). V shed 5 bases and J shed 5 bases, with 15 bases lying between them. The CDR3 length is 13 residues. The germline V gene has CDR1 SQVTM and CDR2 ANQGSEA. The full variable domain, rest sourced from reference TRBV29-1 and TRBJ1-2, is SAVISQKPSRDICQRGTSLTIQCQVDSQVTMMFWYRQQPGQSLTLIATANQGSEATYESGFVIDKFPISRPNLTFSTLTVSNMSPEDSSIYLCSVWLGAGYGYTFGSGTRLTVV.

This clone showed up just a few times. This chain joins TRBV30 and TRBJ1-1; no definite D call. This CDR3 contains 13 residues. Germline V gene sequence: CDR1 GTSNPN, CDR2 SVGIG (reference sequence). Trimming stripped 7 bases from V and 1 base from J, with 13 bases between. The CDR3: CAYTHVSNTEAFF. The CDR3 DNA sequence: TGTGCCTATACTCACGTTTCGAACACTGAAGCTTTCTTT.

The V call is TRBV27, the J call TRBJ1-5, with D uncertain. In germline, CDR1 is MNHEY, CDR2 SMNVEV (reference sequence). V shed 2 bases and J shed 7 bases, with 12 bases lying between them. CDR3 length: 14 residues. The CDR3 DNA follows: TGTGCCAGCAGTTTAGAGTCGGGGTGGCAGCCCCAGCATTTT. It codes for CASSLESGWQPQHF.

This sequence joins TRBV28 and TRBJ2-7; TRBD2 might be the D (6 bases). The CDR3 spans 12 residues. V was clipped by 10 bases and J by 2 bases, with 12 bases between them. Germline V gives CDR1 MDHEN, CDR2 SYDVKM. CDR3 region: CATKRAPYEQYF. CDR3 DNA sequence: TGTGCCACTAAGCGGGCACCCTACGAGCAGTACTTC. Full variable domain (rest looked up from reference TRBV28 and TRBJ2-7): DVKVTQSSRYLVKRTGEKVFLECVQDMDHENMFWYRQDPGLGLRLIYFSYDVKMKEKGDIPEGYSVSREKKERFSLILESASTNQTSMYLCATKRAPYEQYFGPGTRLTVT.

The V and J genes are TRBV5-8 and TRBJ1-5; TRBD1 matches at 7 bases. The CDR3 contains 14 residues. The V and J ends lost 6 bases and 9 bases, in that order; junction bases with no gene match: 12. Germline lookup yields CDR1 SGHTS and CDR2 YDEGEE. The CDR3 reads CASTPPTGWGPQHF. DNA of the CDR3: TGTGCCAGCACCCCCCCGACAGGGTGGGGGCCCCAGCATTTT.

The genes are TRBV6-6 and TRBJ2-3; D not resolved. The CDR3 has 15 amino acids. The V and J ends lost 2 bases and 0 bases respectively, with 9 bases between them. From germline, CDR1 is MNHNY and CDR2 SVGAGI (reference sequence). Written as DNA, the CDR3 is TGTGCCAGCAGTTACAGAGAAACTAGCACAGATACGCAGTATTTT. Translated: CASSYRETSTDTQYF.

Remarks on this clone: An end of the junction differs from the germline gene, which may be a read error. The chain is built from TRBV30 and TRBJ1-4, with TRBD1 identical over 7 bases. The CDR3 length is 12 residues. The germline V gene has CDR1 GTSNPN and CDR2 SVGIG (reference sequence). CDR3 nucleotide sequence: TGTGCCGAGGGACAGCCCAATGAAAAACTGCTTTTT. Amino acids: CAEGQPNEKLLF.

The chain combines TRBV5-1 with TRBJ1-4; D uncertain. The CDR3 spans 14 residues. Trimming took off 0 bases at V and 1 base at J, with 4 bases between the two ends. The V gene's germline CDR1 is SGHRS and CDR2 YFSETQ. The CDR3 DNA sequence: TGCGCCAGCAGCTTGGGACAAACTAATGAAAAACTGTTTTTT. Translated, it gives CASSLGQTNEKLFF. Variable domain in full (rest from reference TRBV5-1 and TRBJ1-4): KAGVTQTPRYLIKTRGQQVTLSCSPISGHRSVSWYQQTPGQGLQFLFEYFSETQRNKGNFPGRFSGRQFSNSRSEMNVSTLELGDSALYLCASSLGQTNEKLFFGSGTQLSVL.

This clone was counted only a few times. The V call is TRBV24-1, the J call TRBJ1-5, with 8 bases that match TRBD1. This CDR3 is 17 amino acids long. CDR1 is KGHDR, CDR2 SFDVKD, per germline. J lost 4 bases, V lost 4 bases, and 11 bases had no gene match. CDR3 residues: CATSDRGRTGPNQPQHF. The CDR3 nucleotides are TGTGCCACCAGTGACCGGGGGAGGACAGGGCCTAATCAGCCCCAGCATTTT.

The rearrangement links TRBV19 to TRBJ2-1; 9 nucleotides agree with TRBD2. J was trimmed by 10 bases and V by 5 bases; bases with no gene match: 3. Germline lookup yields CDR1 LNHDA and CDR2 SQIVND (reference sequence). The CDR3 has 12 amino acids. CDR3 sequence reads: CASSPLAGEQFF. The CDR3 bases are TGTGCCAGTAGTCCTCTAGCGGGAGAGCAGTTCTTC.

This sequence joins TRBV2 and TRBJ2-7; D is perhaps TRBD2 (6 bases). Trimming left V 7 bases short and J 0 bases short, with 16 bases between. The germline gives CDR1 SNHLY, CDR2 FYNNEI. The CDR3 runs to 15 residues. The CDR3 DNA follows: TGTGCCAGCAAGGAGGGGCGGGCTGACTCCTACGAGCAGTACTTC. As protein: CASKEGRADSYEQYF.

The CDR3: CASSQDTGSNTEAFF. The CDR3 nucleotides are TGCGCCAGCAGCCAAGATACAGGGTCGAACACTGAAGCTTTCTTT. This chain links TRBV4-3 with TRBJ1-1, with D possibly TRBD1 on 6 matching bases. Trimming took off 0 bases at V and 1 base at J, with 9 bases between the two ends. CDR1 and CDR2 (germline): LGHNA, YSLEER. CDR3 size: 15 residues.

The chain combines TRBV19 with TRBJ2-5; perhaps TRBD1 as D (6 bases). The V and J ends lost 4 bases and 0 bases respectively, with 9 bases between them. Germline values: CDR1 LNHDA, CDR2 SQIVND (reference sequence). This CDR3 is built from 14 residues. CDR3 in DNA: TGTGCCAGTAGTAACACAGGGTACCAAGAGACCCAGTACTTC. Encoded protein: CASSNTGYQETQYF.

The rearrangement joins TRBV30 to TRBJ2-3, with 9 bases lining up with TRBD2. The trim removed 1 base at V and 0 bases at J, leaving 2 bases unmatched. The germline CDR1 and CDR2 sequences are GTSNPN and SVGIG (reference sequence). The CDR3 loop spans 15 amino acids. The CDR3 sequence: CAWSEREESTDTQYF. DNA of the CDR3: TGTGCCTGGAGTGAGCGGGAGGAAAGCACAGATACGCAGTATTTT.

The chain recombines TRBV28 with TRBJ1-3; D gene ambiguous. Trimming pared 2 bases from V and 3 bases from J, leaving 2 bases between. CDR3 length: 12 amino acids. From germline, CDR1 is MDHEN and CDR2 SYDVKM. In DNA form, the CDR3 reads TGTGCCAGCAGTTTACGTGGAAACACCATATATTTT. This gives the protein CASSLRGNTIYF. Variable domain in full (rest from reference TRBV28 and TRBJ1-3): DVKVTQSSRYLVKRTGEKVFLECVQDMDHENMFWYRQDPGLGLRLIYFSYDVKMKEKGDIPEGYSVSREKKERFSLILESASTNQTSMYLCASSLRGNTIYFGEGSWLTVV.

This clone has just one count. The chain combines TRBV30 with TRBJ1-6, with D possibly TRBD1 on 6 matching bases. Germline CDR1 reads GTSNPN; CDR2 reads SVGIG (reference sequence). V was cut by 0 bases and J by 9 bases, with 12 bases left in between. The CDR3 extends over 14 amino acids. The CDR3 region has the DNA TGTGCCTGGAGTGTAGGGGCAGGGGCTTCACCCCTCCACTTT. Protein product: CAWSVGAGASPLHF.

The CDR3 reads CASSLGTGLNTEAFF. As DNA, the CDR3 is TGTGCCAGCAGTTTAGGGACAGGGTTGAACACTGAAGCTTTCTTT. The chain has TRBV27 and TRBJ1-1; TRBD1 aligns across 9 bases. CDR3 length equals 15 residues. Trimming cost V 2 bases and J 0 bases; bases outside gene matches: 1. Germline-derived CDR1 and CDR2 are MNHEY and SMNVEV (reference sequence).

The chain couples TRBV5-1 to TRBJ1-6, with 7 bases fitting TRBD1. Germline assignment: CDR1 SGHRS and CDR2 YFSETQ. This CDR3 is built from 16 residues. V was clipped by 3 bases and J by 6 bases; unmatched bases: 9. The chain's CDR3 is CASSSTGYTSNSPLHF. CDR3 DNA: TGCGCCAGCAGCTCGACAGGGTATACCTCTAATTCACCCCTCCACTTT. Looking up the rest from reference TRBV5-1 and TRBJ1-6 gives the full variable domain: KAGVTQTPRYLIKTRGQQVTLSCSPISGHRSVSWYQQTPGQGLQFLFEYFSETQRNKGNFPGRFSGRQFSNSRSEMNVSTLELGDSALYLCASSSTGYTSNSPLHFGNGTRLTVT.

The V gene is TRBV5-6, the J gene TRBJ2-7; possibly TRBD2 for D (6 bases). V was pared by 0 bases and J by 4 bases, with 14 bases between. CDR1 SGHDT and CDR2 YYEEEE come from the germline V gene. The CDR3 sequence is 15 residues long. CDR3 sequence: CASSLGSGRWYEQYF. The CDR3 nucleotides read TGTGCCAGCAGCTTGGGGTCAGGGAGGTGGTACGAGCAGTACTTC.

This clone was observed a handful of times. The chain links TRBV28 to TRBJ1-1, with TRBD1 matching over 10 bases. This CDR3 region has 15 residues. From germline, CDR1 is MDHEN and CDR2 SYDVKM. V dropped 7 bases and J dropped 4; count of bases not matched to a gene: 9. The CDR3 loop is CASTATGGLGTEAFF. In nucleotides, the CDR3 is TGTGCCAGCACTGCGACAGGGGGCTTGGGCACTGAAGCTTTCTTT.